The 4 T cell receptor beta chains in this list originate from one sample, sequenced in a study of OX40 agonist ivuxolimab in advanced cancers. TCRdb's table, derived via immunoSEQ multiplex PCR, lists solely in-frame clones and lacks some. Of 76,000 or so clones listed, roughly 89% were seen once; the top ten hold 10% to 15%. The sequences come from CD4+ or CD8+ T cells sorted from blood, collected in a trial of the OX40 agonist ivuxolimab. The origin of the receptors is an adult with an advanced solid tumor such as melanoma, head and neck, liver or kidney cancer.

J is TRBJ2-2 and V is TRBV7-3; TRBD1 or TRBD2 may be the D gene (5 bases each). Germline V gene data show CDR1 as SGHTA and CDR2 as FQGTGA. V shed 5 bases and J shed 7 bases, with 20 bases lying between them. The CDR3 is 16 residues long. CDR3 protein: CASSPRGWGFGGELFF. Written as DNA, the CDR3 is TGTGCCAGCAGCCCACGGGGCTGGGGTTTCGGCGGGGAGCTGTTTTTT.

The genes are TRBV28 and TRBJ2-3; TRBD2 matches 12 bases. V lost 5 bases and J lost 4; bases outside the gene matches: 4. This CDR3 comprises 15 residues. Germline V gives CDR1 MDHEN, CDR2 SYDVKM. The CDR3 DNA sequence: TGTGCCAGCAGTAAGACTAGCGGGAGTGCAGATACGCAGTATTTT. Amino acids: CASSKTSGSADTQYF. Based on the CDR3 plus reference TRBV28 and TRBJ2-3, the full variable domain is DVKVTQSSRYLVKRTGEKVFLECVQDMDHENMFWYRQDPGLGLRLIYFSYDVKMKEKGDIPEGYSVSREKKERFSLILESASTNQTSMYLCASSKTSGSADTQYFGPGTRLTVL.

As concerns this clone: A read error may account for a junction end that differs from germline. The chain has TRBV7-7 and TRBJ2-7; 8 bases match TRBD2. Germline CDR1 SSHAT, CDR2 FNYEAQ (reference sequence). CDR3 length: 15 amino acids. The CDR3 region is CASSIKAGEGYEQYF. The CDR3 DNA reads as TGTGCTAGCAGCATTAAAGCGGGAGAGGGATACGAGCAGTACTTC.

The chain uses TRBV19 and TRBJ1-1, with no clear D. The CDR3 has 15 amino acids. CDR1 is LNHDA, CDR2 SQIVND, per germline (reference sequence). The germline V and J ends were trimmed by 1 base and 5 bases, with 14 bases remaining between them. CDR3 loop: CASSIVEVGETEAFF. In DNA form, the CDR3 reads TGTGCCAGTAGTATAGTTGAGGTGGGTGAGACTGAAGCTTTCTTT.